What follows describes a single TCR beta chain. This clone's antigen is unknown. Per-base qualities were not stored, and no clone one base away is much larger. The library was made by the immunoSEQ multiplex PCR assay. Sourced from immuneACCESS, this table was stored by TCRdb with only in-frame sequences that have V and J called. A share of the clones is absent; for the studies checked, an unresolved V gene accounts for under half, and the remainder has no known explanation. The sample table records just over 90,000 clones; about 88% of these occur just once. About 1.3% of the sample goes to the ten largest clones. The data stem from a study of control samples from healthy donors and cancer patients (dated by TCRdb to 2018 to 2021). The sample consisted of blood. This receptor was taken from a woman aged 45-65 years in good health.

The CDR3 reads as follows: CASSPNREGNSPLHF. The nucleotides read TGTGCCAGCAGCCCCAACAGGGAGGGTAATTCACCCCTCCACTTT. The chain is encoded by TRBV9 joined to TRBJ1-6; D gene: possibly TRBD1, on 6 matching bases. V is cut by 4 bases and J by 6 bases, and the space between the germline ends is 14 bases. There are 15 amino acids in the CDR3, from cysteine to phenylalanine inclusive. Here the CDR3 DNA is all that survives: 45 bases in frame from base 1. CDR1 and CDR2 are read off the germline V gene as SGDLS and YYNGEE.